This entry lists 27 T cell receptor beta chains sequenced from one sample in a study of human T cells and chemical hapten exposure. Noted time point: pre-sensitization, week 0. Treatment in this sample: therapeutic diphenylcyclopropenone sensitization with weekly scalp DPC. Each CDR3 protein gets one entry after TCRdb re-called the RACE reads with MiXCR. The sample records more than 250,000 distinct CDR3 sequences, approximately 8.6% being singletons. This specimen consisted of whole blood, obtained in connection with sensitization to the hapten diphenylcyclopropenone (DPC). The receptors derive from a woman aged 40 to 55 with alopecia areata. Some clones in this sample may be carry-over from other donors' samples.

The V and J genes are TRBV12-3 or TRBV12-4 and TRBJ2-7; D is perhaps TRBD1 or TRBD2 (5 bases each). The CDR3 covers 14 residues. Trimming left V 2 bases short and J 6 bases short, with 14 bases between. CDR3 nucleotide sequence: TGTGCCAGCAGTTTATCGGGGCGTTGGGTCGAGCAGTACTTC. The encoded protein is CASSLSGRWVEQYF.

This clonotype was seen at least ten times. The chain recombines TRBV9 with TRBJ2-1; no firm D call. The germline gives CDR1 SGDLS, CDR2 YYNGEE. V lost 4 bases, J lost 7 bases, and 12 bases lay in between. The CDR3 runs 13 residues. The CDR3 nucleotides are TGTGCCAGCAGCAGCCGGCTAGGGAATGAGCAGTTCTTC. Amino acid sequence: CASSSRLGNEQFF.

This clonotype was seen a handful of times. The genes are TRBV7-2 and TRBJ2-4; D gene ambiguous. Germline CDR1 and CDR2: SGHTA and FQGNSA. CDR3 size: 15 residues. Trimming cost V 5 bases and J 6 bases, with 17 bases left between them. CDR3 in amino acids: CASSPTDRSGNIQYF. The CDR3, as DNA: TGTGCCAGCAGCCCGACCGATAGATCAGGAAACATTCAGTACTTC.

The V and J genes are TRBV5-4 and TRBJ1-2, with 9 bases matching TRBD1. Germline assignment: CDR1 SGHNT and CDR2 YYREEE (reference sequence). CDR3 length: 15 residues. Unmatched junction bases numbered 10, after V lost 6 bases and J lost 4 bases. The CDR3 region has the DNA TGTGCCAGCACTTGGGGACAGGGTAATACCTATGGCTACACCTTC. Its protein is CASTWGQGNTYGYTF. The full variable domain, with the rest looked up from reference TRBV5-4 and TRBJ1-2, is ETGVTQSPTHLIKTRGQQVTLRCSSQSGHNTVSWYQQALGQGPQFIFQYYREEENGRGNFPPRFSGLQFPNYSSELNVNALELDDSALYLCASTWGQGNTYGYTFGSGTRLTVV.

This clonotype has just a few counts. This chain links TRBV5-6 with TRBJ2-4; D unresolved. Trimming shortened V by 1 base and J by 12 bases, and 8 bases separated the two germline ends. The CDR3 consists of 11 residues. Germline CDR1 SGHDT, CDR2 YYEEEE. CDR3 nucleotides: TGTGCCAGCAGCTTGAGAAGCGATCAGTACTTC. Protein: CASSLRSDQYF.

This clonotype was seen more than once but under ten times. This rearrangement joins TRBV3-1 to TRBJ2-2; D unclear. The CDR3 spans 12 residues. The germline gives CDR1 LGHDT, CDR2 YNNKEL (reference sequence). V was trimmed by 2 bases and J by 6 bases, leaving 4 bases between them. The CDR3 bases are TGTGCCAGCAGCCAAAGGTCCGGGGAGCTGTTTTTT. This gives the protein CASSQRSGELFF.

The chain uses TRBV29-1 and TRBJ2-4; maybe TRBD2 (7 bases). Germline V gene data show CDR1 as SQVTM and CDR2 as ANQGSEA. V dropped 4 bases and J dropped 8 bases, with 21 bases sitting between them. The CDR3 length is 15 residues. The CDR3 DNA sequence: TGCAGCGTTGCCATACGGGGGGCCGATATGGACATTCAGTACTTC. It specifies CSVAIRGADMDIQYF.

This clonotype was recorded at least ten times. The chain carries TRBV29-1 and TRBJ2-7, with D possibly TRBD1 on 6 matching bases. Germline values: CDR1 SQVTM, CDR2 ANQGSEA. The CDR3 length is 12 residues. CDR3: CSVIRDTYEQYF. CDR3 coding DNA: TGCAGTGTTATCCGGGACACCTACGAGCAGTACTTC.

This clonotype was detected a few times. The chain employs TRBV27 and TRBJ2-7; weak D call: TRBD2 (5 bases). The CDR3 length is 15 residues. Germline lookup yields CDR1 MNHEY and CDR2 SMNVEV (reference sequence). Trimming cost V 5 bases and J 3 bases, with 17 bases left between them. CDR3 in amino acids: CASSPRGAARYEQYF. In DNA form, the CDR3 reads TGTGCCAGCAGTCCCCGAGGAGCGGCCCGCTACGAGCAGTACTTC.

The chain links TRBV6-1 to TRBJ2-7; D is possibly TRBD2 (6 bases). CDR3 size: 12 residues. Trimming cost V 6 bases and J 7 bases, with 13 bases left between them. CDR1 is MNHNS and CDR2 is SASEGT in the germline V gene. The CDR3 spells CASRVGTWEQYF. The CDR3 nucleotides read TGTGCCAGCAGGGTCGGGACTTGGGAGCAGTACTTC.

This clonotype was detected only a few times. The chain couples TRBV27 to TRBJ2-7, with a weak D call TRBD1 (5 bases). The germline V gene has CDR1 MNHEY and CDR2 SMNVEV (reference sequence). Trimming pared 8 bases from V and 0 bases from J, leaving 14 bases between. CDR3 size: 14 residues. The CDR3 region has the DNA TGTGCCAGCTCTCAGAACAGGAACTCCTACGAGCAGTACTTC. It specifies CASSQNRNSYEQYF.

This clonotype was seen at least ten times. This chain links TRBV29-1 with TRBJ2-7; 8 positions match TRBD1. CDR3 length: 14 amino acids. The germline V gene has CDR1 SQVTM and CDR2 ANQGSEA. Germline trimming cut 3 bases from V and 5 bases from J; bases unmatched to any gene: 9. The CDR3 region is CSVDQGQGNDEQYF. DNA of the CDR3: TGCAGCGTTGATCAAGGACAGGGTAACGACGAGCAGTACTTC.

The chain recombines TRBV6-1 with TRBJ2-5; a possible D gene is TRBD1 (5 bases). Trimming pared 6 bases from V and 2 bases from J, leaving 13 bases between. Germline CDR1 and CDR2: MNHNS and SASEGT. The CDR3 has 14 residues. CDR3 DNA sequence: TGTGCCAGCAGGGACACAGGCTTACAAGAGACCCAGTACTTC. Residues: CASRDTGLQETQYF.

In its sample, this clonotype was seen a few times. J is TRBJ1-5 and V is TRBV2; no reliable D call. The CDR3 covers 15 residues. CDR1 is SNHLY, CDR2 FYNNEI, per germline. The V gene lost 2 bases and the J gene lost 2 bases, with 10 bases spanning the gap. The CDR3 loop reads CASSEIPGGNQPQHF. The CDR3 coding sequence is TGTGCCAGCAGTGAAATCCCGGGAGGCAATCAGCCCCAGCATTTT.

This clonotype was counted many times. The J gene is TRBJ1-2, the V gene TRBV29-1; 9 bases are shared with TRBD1. CDR3 size: 12 residues. V gave up 4 bases and J gave up 8 bases; unmatched junction bases: 5. Per germline, CDR1 SQVTM and CDR2 ANQGSEA. CDR3 sequence: CSVGDRAKGYTF. The CDR3, as DNA: TGCAGCGTTGGGGACAGGGCGAAAGGCTACACCTTC.

This clonotype was observed at least ten times. This chain uses TRBV29-1 with TRBJ2-5; maybe TRBD1 (5 bases). V was pared by 6 bases and J by 1 base, with 6 bases between. Germline V CDR1 and CDR2: SQVTM, ANQGSEA. This CDR3 is built from 11 residues. CDR3 nucleotides: TGCAGCGTGGGGCTCCAAGAGACCCAGTACTTC. This codes for CSVGLQETQYF. The full variable domain, rest sourced from reference TRBV29-1 and TRBJ2-5, is SAVISQKPSRDICQRGTSLTIQCQVDSQVTMMFWYRQQPGQSLTLIATANQGSEATYESGFVIDKFPISRPNLTFSTLTVSNMSPEDSSIYLCSVGLQETQYFGPGTRLLVL.

The rearrangement joins TRBV7-3 to TRBJ2-5, with D tentatively TRBD1 or TRBD2 (6 bases each). Deletions cut 2 bases from V and 6 bases from J, with 13 bases between. The V gene's germline CDR1 is SGHTA and CDR2 FQGTGA. The CDR3 is 14 residues long. The chain's CDR3 is CASSLDGGAKTQYF. The CDR3 DNA reads as TGTGCCAGCAGCTTAGACGGGGGCGCGAAGACCCAGTACTTC.

The rearrangement joins TRBV29-1 to TRBJ2-7; D remains unclear. CDR1 is SQVTM, CDR2 ANQGSEA, per germline. CDR3 length: 11 residues. V was pared by 4 bases and J by 4 bases, with 8 bases between. In nucleotides, the CDR3 is TGCAGCGTTGGAATGGGATACGAGCAGTACTTC. It specifies CSVGMGYEQYF.

Only a few counts were recorded for this clonotype. This chain connects TRBV28 to TRBJ2-1; possibly TRBD1 or TRBD2 for D (5 bases each). Germline V lookup: CDR1 MDHEN, CDR2 SYDVKM. The CDR3 loop spans 18 amino acids. V gave up 2 bases and J gave up 0 bases, with 17 bases separating them. The CDR3 spells CASSLGRGGHGSYNEQFF. The CDR3 coding sequence is TGTGCCAGCAGTTTAGGTAGGGGCGGGCATGGCTCCTACAATGAGCAGTTCTTC.

The sample holds a few counts of this clonotype. CDR3 protein: CASVRDRVTEAFF. The CDR3 DNA follows: TGTGCCAGCGTCCGGGACAGGGTCACTGAAGCTTTCTTT. The chain links TRBV12-3 or TRBV12-4 to TRBJ1-1; 9 bases map to TRBD1. The CDR3 totals 13 residues. J gave up 4 bases and V 8 bases, and 5 bases lay outside the gene matches.

This clonotype was seen only a few times. This sequence joins TRBV28 and TRBJ1-2; D is undetermined. Germline loops: CDR1 MDHEN, CDR2 SYDVKM. Trimming took 9 bases from V and 4 from J, leaving 15 bases between them. The CDR3 spans 13 residues. The CDR3 region has the DNA TGTGCCAGGCCTCGTTTTGGCCCCTATGGCTACACCTTC. This gives the protein CARPRFGPYGYTF.

This clonotype was picked up a small number of times. The V gene is TRBV6-1, the J gene TRBJ2-5, with 12 positions matching TRBD2. The V gene's germline CDR1 is MNHNS and CDR2 SASEGT. The J segment lost 5 bases and the V segment lost 4 bases, leaving 5 bases of the junction unmatched. The length of the CDR3 is 15 residues. CDR3 coding DNA: TGTGCCAGCAGTGCAGGACTAGCGGGAATGGAGACCCAGTACTTC. Protein product: CASSAGLAGMETQYF.

This clonotype was detected a few times. The CDR3: CASSDSEGSPLHF. The CDR3 bases are TGTGCCAGCAGTGACTCAGAGGGTTCACCCCTCCACTTT. The chain combines TRBV6-4 with TRBJ1-6; unclear D gene. The CDR3 extends over 13 amino acids. Trimming took off 0 bases at V and 9 bases at J, with 6 bases between the two ends. Germline values: CDR1 MRHNA, CDR2 SNTAGT.

This clonotype was found many times. The chain has TRBV5-1 and TRBJ2-2, with a weak D call TRBD2 (5 bases). The CDR3 totals 14 residues. In germline, CDR1 is SGHRS, CDR2 YFSETQ. V gave up 2 bases and J gave up 1 base, with 6 bases separating them. This chain's CDR3 is CASSFSGNTGELFF. The CDR3 DNA follows: TGCGCCAGCAGCTTCAGCGGGAACACCGGGGAGCTGTTTTTT.

This clonotype was seen only a few times. This sequence joins TRBV11-2 and TRBJ2-5; D not resolved. Germline CDR1 reads SGHAT; CDR2 reads FQNNGV. The CDR3 is 13 amino acids. V lost 3 bases, J lost 2 bases, and 7 bases lay in between. As DNA, the CDR3 is TGTGCCAGCAGCTTCGCACAGCAAGAGACCCAGTACTTC. Its translation: CASSFAQQETQYF.

In this sample, this clonotype turned up a few times. The V call is TRBV9, the J call TRBJ2-7; D perhaps matches TRBD2 (6 bases). Germline CDR1 reads SGDLS; CDR2 reads YYNGEE. The CDR3 length is 14 residues. V was trimmed by 5 bases and J by 0 bases, leaving 12 bases between them. CDR3 amino acids: CASRPGLHSYEQYF. The CDR3 region has the DNA TGTGCCAGCAGGCCGGGACTCCACTCCTACGAGCAGTACTTC.

DNA of the CDR3: TGTGCCAGCAGTATATCGAGGGATAATTCACCCCTCCACTTT. It encodes CASSISRDNSPLHF. This rearrangement joins TRBV7-3 to TRBJ1-6, with D hard to call. The germline V gene encodes CDR1 SGHTA and CDR2 FQGTGA. Trimming pared 6 bases from V and 5 bases from J, leaving 11 bases between. This CDR3 contains 14 residues.